This entry lists 20 T cell receptor beta chains sequenced from one sample in a study of T-cell reconstitution after alpha-beta-depleted transplantation in children. TCRbeta library construction was performed incorporating unique molecular identifiers. In TCRdb, the PCR reads were re-called with MiXCR into one record per CDR3 protein. The repertoire holds 250,000 to 400,000 distinct CDR3 sequences, with approximately 20% as singletons. The source material was PBMCs, mostly from graft donor cells, sampled 180 days after TCRalphabeta/CD19-depleted stem cell transplant. These receptors originate from a male patient aged 10 to 17 who had a stem cell transplant for acute lymphoblastic leukemia, so the T cells may come from the graft donor.

The chain has TRBV7-2 and TRBJ2-7; 8 bases line up with TRBD1. Trimming took 1 base from V and 3 from J; bases not matched to a gene: 5. This CDR3 has 15 residues. Germline CDR1 reads SGHTA; CDR2 reads FQGNSA. CDR3 residues: CASSLDPTGVYEQYF. The CDR3 DNA is TGTGCCAGCAGCTTAGATCCGACAGGGGTCTACGAGCAGTACTTC.

This clonotype came up a few times. The gene calls are TRBV20-1 and TRBJ2-2; D is ambiguous. V shed 6 bases and J shed 6 bases, with 11 bases lying between them. The germline CDR1 and CDR2 sequences are DFQATT and SNEGSKA (reference sequence). The CDR3 is 12 amino acids. The CDR3 coding sequence is TGCAGTGCCCAAGTAGGGCCCGGGGAGCTGTTTTTT. This gives the protein CSAQVGPGELFF.

Concerning this clonotype: Because the CDR3's place on the DNA is in doubt, the DNA is left out and the CDR3 is given as listed by TCRdb. The rearrangement links TRBV20-1 to TRBJ2-2; the table's D call, TRBD2, has no DNA check behind it. Germline CDR1 and CDR2: DFQATT and SNEGSKA (reference sequence). The CDR3 has 17 amino acids, counting both end residues. The CDR3 here is CSARDGTSGRTPGSCFF.

This clonotype was detected a few times. The chain recombines TRBV12-3 or TRBV12-4 with TRBJ2-1; a weak D match, TRBD2 (5 bases). CDR3 length equals 13 residues. V was cut by 7 bases and J by 7 bases, with 14 bases left in between. The CDR3, as DNA: TGTGCCAGCATACGAGTGGGAGTAAATGAGCAGTTCTTC. Its protein is CASIRVGVNEQFF.

As DNA, the CDR3 is TGTGCCAGCAGCTCCCTCTCCAACGGGTTTAACAATGAGCAGTTCTTC. Protein product: CASSSLSNGFNNEQFF. The V gene is TRBV7-9, the J gene TRBJ2-1; D gene uncertain. Germline values: CDR1 SEHNR, CDR2 FQNEAQ (reference sequence). The germline V and J ends were trimmed by 4 bases and 5 bases, with 18 bases remaining between them. The CDR3 totals 16 residues.

The J gene is TRBJ2-3, the V gene TRBV20-1; 10 positions match TRBD2. V trimming: 3 bases; J trimming: 1 base; junction bases outside the gene matches: 1. The CDR3 runs to 14 residues. Germline V lookup: CDR1 DFQATT, CDR2 SNEGSKA (reference sequence). CDR3 coding DNA: TGCAGTGCTAGGCTAGCGGGAGGCACAGATACGCAGTATTTT. It specifies CSARLAGGTDTQYF.

The rearrangement joins TRBV18 to TRBJ2-4, with D tentatively TRBD1 or TRBD2 (5 bases each). This CDR3 has 23 amino acids. Looked up from germline, CDR1 is KGHSH and CDR2 is LQKENI. V dropped 6 bases and J dropped 0 bases, with 36 bases sitting between them. CDR3: CASSSIRGDPKRIPTLAKNIQYF. The CDR3 DNA reads TGTGCCAGCTCGTCCATACGAGGGGATCCGAAGCGGATCCCAACTCTAGCCAAAAACATTCAGTACTTC.

This clonotype was recorded a few times. This chain uses TRBV4-1 with TRBJ2-1; maybe TRBD2 (6 bases). V lost 3 bases, J lost 3 bases, and 15 bases lay in between. There are 16 residues in the CDR3. CDR1 and CDR2 (germline): MGHRA, YSYEKL. The DNA for the CDR3 is TGCGCCAGCAGCCAGGCGGGACTTAGAGGCTACAATGAGCAGTTCTTC. It encodes CASSQAGLRGYNEQFF.

This clonotype was observed a handful of times. The gene calls are TRBV13 and TRBJ2-2; perhaps TRBD2 as D (6 bases). There are 16 residues in the CDR3. V lost 2 bases and J lost 0, with 10 bases in between. CDR1 and CDR2 from the germline V gene are PRHDT and FYEKMQ (reference sequence). The CDR3 sequence: CASSLWRGSNTGELFF. The CDR3, as DNA: TGTGCCAGCAGCTTATGGCGGGGTTCGAACACCGGGGAGCTGTTTTTT.

The sample holds a few counts of this clonotype. The V and J genes are TRBV5-6 and TRBJ2-2; maybe TRBD1 (5 bases). The germline V gene encodes CDR1 SGHDT and CDR2 YYEEEE. The CDR3 is made up of 15 amino acids. The V and J ends lost 4 bases and 7 bases respectively, with 17 bases between them. Here the CDR3 DNA reads TGTGCCAGCAGCCTGCTGGGGCCCATGGGCGGGGAGCTGTTTTTT. Protein: CASSLLGPMGGELFF.

CDR3 nucleotide sequence: TGTGCCAGCAGTTCTCACGGGGGTTCTTACGAGCAGTACTTC. Translation gives CASSSHGGSYEQYF. The rearrangement joins TRBV6-2 or TRBV6-3 to TRBJ2-7, with D tentatively TRBD2 (6 bases). Trimming stripped 4 bases from V and 4 bases from J, with 14 bases between. Germline CDR1 is MNHEY and CDR2 is SVGEGT. CDR3 length: 14 residues.

The rearrangement joins TRBV10-3 to TRBJ2-7; D remains ambiguous. The CDR3 is made up of 14 amino acids. Trimming pared 7 bases from V and 0 bases from J, leaving 13 bases between. Germline V gene sequence: CDR1 ENHRY, CDR2 SYGVKD. This CDR3 is CAINAGTTSYEQYF. The CDR3 DNA sequence: TGTGCCATCAACGCAGGAACCACCTCCTACGAGCAGTACTTC.

There are a few counts of this clonotype. V and J are TRBV30 and TRBJ2-3, with 12 positions matching TRBD2. Unmatched junction bases numbered 2, after V lost 0 bases and J lost 4 bases. There are 15 residues in the CDR3. The germline CDR1 and CDR2 sequences are GTSNPN and SVGIG (reference sequence). Here the CDR3 reads CAWSVRLAGADTQYF. In DNA form, the CDR3 reads TGTGCCTGGAGTGTCAGACTAGCGGGAGCAGATACGCAGTATTTT. Complete variable domain (other parts from reference TRBV30 and TRBJ2-3): SQTIHQWPATLVQPVGSPLSLECTVEGTSNPNLYWYRQAAGRGLQLLFYSVGIGQISSEVPQNLSASRPQDRQFILSSKKLLLSDSGFYLCAWSVRLAGADTQYFGPGTRLTVL.

The chain couples TRBV5-1 to TRBJ2-1; D perhaps matches TRBD1 (6 bases). CDR1 and CDR2 (germline): SGHRS, YFSETQ. CDR3 length: 17 amino acids. The V gene lost 0 bases and the J gene lost 1 base, with 14 bases spanning the gap. The CDR3 bases are TGCGCCAGCAGCTTGGGCCTAAGGGGGTATTCCTACAATGAGCAGTTCTTC. Translated: CASSLGLRGYSYNEQFF.

This chain joins TRBV4-2 and TRBJ2-7; D is ambiguous. The CDR3 covers 15 residues. In germline, CDR1 is LGHNA, CDR2 YNFKEQ. Trimming pared 4 bases from V and 1 base from J, leaving 14 bases between. For the CDR3, the DNA is TGTGCCAGCAGCCCCTCGGTGGCGGATTCCTACGAGCAGTACTTC. Translated, it gives CASSPSVADSYEQYF.

This clonotype was counted between two and nine times. The genes are TRBV7-3 and TRBJ2-5; 7 nucleotides align to TRBD1. The germline gives CDR1 SGHTA, CDR2 FQGTGA. The V gene end was trimmed by 6 bases and the J gene end by 1 base; junction bases not matched to a gene: 8. There are 15 residues in the CDR3. The CDR3 DNA reads TGTGCCAGCAGTTTCGCCGGGACAGCCCAAGAGACCCAGTACTTC. Protein sequence: CASSFAGTAQETQYF. Based on the CDR3 plus reference TRBV7-3 and TRBJ2-5, the full variable domain is GAGVSQTPSNKVTEKGKYVELRCDPISGHTALYWYRQSLGQGPEFLIYFQGTGAADDSGLPNDRFFAVRPEGSVSTLKIQRTERGDSAVYLCASSFAGTAQETQYFGPGTRLLVL.

The chain is built from TRBV5-6 and TRBJ2-7; D not certain. Germline CDR1 and CDR2: SGHDT and YYEEEE. Trimming took 9 bases from V and 1 from J, leaving 17 bases between them. This CDR3 has 14 residues. CDR3 amino acids: CAMSPWLRSYEQYF. The CDR3 region has the DNA TGTGCCATGAGCCCCTGGCTAAGGTCCTACGAGCAGTACTTC.

This clonotype was detected ten times or more. V and J are TRBV6-6 and TRBJ2-7; D is unclear. Germline V gene lookup returns CDR1 MNHNY and CDR2 SVGAGI (reference sequence). The germline V and J ends were trimmed by 2 bases and 1 base, with 6 bases remaining between them. The CDR3 extends over 13 amino acids. The CDR3 coding sequence is TGTGCCAGCAGTTACACCGGATCCTACGAGCAGTACTTC. Amino acid sequence: CASSYTGSYEQYF.

The rearrangement links TRBV6-5 to TRBJ1-4; D call uncertain. CDR1 is MNHEY and CDR2 is SVGAGI in the germline V gene. V lost 5 bases and J 7 bases, leaving 14 bases between the germline ends. The CDR3 runs to 14 residues. The CDR3 here is CASSRSDSGEKLFF. CDR3 sequence (DNA): TGTGCCAGCAGTCGTTCCGATTCGGGTGAAAAACTGTTTTTT.

This chain joins TRBV20-1 and TRBJ2-4; the D is unclear. Germline-derived CDR1 and CDR2 are DFQATT and SNEGSKA (reference sequence). The CDR3 has 13 residues. Between the trimmed V and J ends, which lost 3 bases and 0 bases, there was a span of 6 bases. The CDR3 protein is CSASHSAKNIQYF. The CDR3 DNA reads as TGCAGTGCTAGCCACTCAGCCAAAAACATTCAGTACTTC.